The clone carrying this T cell receptor beta chain came up a few times. Seattle patients were enrolled during active infection and followed longitudinally. This record comes from a study of blood T cell repertoires in COVID-19. Original analysis: Amplification of reference gene primers provided the estimated nucleated cell counts. Profiling relied on immunoSEQ multiplex PCR, and the TCRdb table lists in-frame clones only, not all of them. V, J and clone size are those of that table, while D and trimming were read from the DNA. The sample carries 95,000 to 150,000 clones, around 89% recorded once. The sequencing sample was made of peripheral blood. The receptor was isolated from a woman aged 60 to 75 with COVID-19, enrolled during active disease.

This chain's CDR3 is CASSGSGRTYNEQFF. The CDR3, as DNA: TGTGCCAGCAGTGGCTCGGGTAGGACTTACAATGAGCAGTTCTTC. The rearrangement uses TRBV2 and TRBJ2-1; tentative D call: TRBD2 (5 bases). V was clipped by 4 bases and J by 4 bases, with 14 bases between them. The germline CDR1 and CDR2 sequences are SNHLY and FYNNEI. The CDR3 length is 15 residues. The full variable domain, rest sourced from reference TRBV2 and TRBJ2-1, is EPEVTQTPSHQVTQMGQEVILRCVPISNHLYFYWYRQILGQKVEFLVSFYNNEISEKSEIFDDQFSVERPDGSNFTLKIRSTKLEDSAMYFCASSGSGRTYNEQFFGPGTRLTVL.